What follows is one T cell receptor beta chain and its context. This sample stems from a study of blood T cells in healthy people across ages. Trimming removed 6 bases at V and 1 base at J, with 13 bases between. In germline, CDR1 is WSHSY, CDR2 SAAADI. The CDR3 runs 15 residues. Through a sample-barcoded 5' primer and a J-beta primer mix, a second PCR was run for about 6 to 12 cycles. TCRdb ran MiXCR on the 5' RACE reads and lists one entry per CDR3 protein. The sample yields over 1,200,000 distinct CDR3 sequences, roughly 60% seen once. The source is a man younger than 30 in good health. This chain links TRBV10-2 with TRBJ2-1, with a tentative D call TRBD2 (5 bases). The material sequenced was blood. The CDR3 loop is CASRLVDHSYNEQFF. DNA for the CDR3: TGCGCCAGCAGACTAGTGGATCATTCCTACAATGAGCAGTTCTTC.